The TCR beta chain described here comes from a study of cytomegalovirus exposure and HLA in healthy donors listed by TCRdb under 2017. Some background on the complete study: According to a later analysis, one platform produced both the roughly 120 validation repertoires and the approximately 600 repertoires of the first cohort. The study was designed to test whether signatures of past pathogen exposure could be identified by cataloging public T cell receptors. A separate validation cohort of roughly 120 different subjects was used in addition to the 666-subject first cohort. To predict cytomegalovirus infection status, the study brought together high-throughput TCR immunosequencing, statistical association of individual TCRs with disease status, and machine learning. On the study overall, not on this receptor specifically: The classifier was reported to diagnose cytomegalovirus status with high specificity and sensitivity in both the original and validation cohorts. While some public TCRs were present in many individuals, most TCR sequences turned up only very rarely across donors. A later analysis lacked HLA typing for the validation cohort, so it scored co-occurrence in that cohort across all 120 or so repertoires. In a later analysis, TCRs clustered in the first cohort were found to also tend to co-occur in the roughly 130 validation repertoires, with 94% of cluster scores above 0. In vitro tests confirmed that a few of the cytomegalovirus-associated TCR beta chains recognize cytomegalovirus antigens. The study listed approximately 160 TCR beta chains as associated with cytomegalovirus. It was suggested by the authors that the approach could potentially be generalized to other disease states and immunological phenotypes.

The library was produced with the immunoSEQ multiplex PCR assay. Per the authors' processing: To diagnose cytomegalovirus status from the catalog of TCR beta chain sequences, a statistical classification framework was built. Drawn from immuneACCESS, this table holds only the in-frame rearrangements with V and J called that TCRdb kept. Clones are partly lost; checked studies trace under half to an unresolved V gene and leave the rest unexplained. The D gene and trimming were derived from the DNA, and the V and J assignments and clone size from that table. In this sample the table shows about 140,000 clones, roughly 90% of which occur a single time. About 0.7% of the sample is in the top ten clones. With respect to this clone: The antigen it binds to is not known. No much larger clone exists at a distance of one base, and base qualities are not known.

The CDR3 covers 14 residues, taking in both the cysteine and the phenylalanine. The entry retains the CDR3 DNA only, 42 bases that are in frame from base 1. Ends trimmed: V by 6 bases, J by 5 bases; bases unmatched to a gene: 6. As encoded in the germline V gene, CDR1 is SNHLY while CDR2 is FYNNEI. Separate from the roughly 700-subject first cohort, the validation cohort of around 130 subjects was the group to which the donors belonged. The receptor comes from a man aged 18 to 29 in good health and CMV-seronegative. Here the chain combines TRBV2 and TRBJ1-5; TRBD1 lines up with 8 middle nucleotides. Sequences were obtained from PBMCs. The DNA is as follows: TGTGCCAGCAGCCTAGGACAGGGAGATCAGCCCCAGCATTTT. Its protein reads: CASSLGQGDQPQHF.